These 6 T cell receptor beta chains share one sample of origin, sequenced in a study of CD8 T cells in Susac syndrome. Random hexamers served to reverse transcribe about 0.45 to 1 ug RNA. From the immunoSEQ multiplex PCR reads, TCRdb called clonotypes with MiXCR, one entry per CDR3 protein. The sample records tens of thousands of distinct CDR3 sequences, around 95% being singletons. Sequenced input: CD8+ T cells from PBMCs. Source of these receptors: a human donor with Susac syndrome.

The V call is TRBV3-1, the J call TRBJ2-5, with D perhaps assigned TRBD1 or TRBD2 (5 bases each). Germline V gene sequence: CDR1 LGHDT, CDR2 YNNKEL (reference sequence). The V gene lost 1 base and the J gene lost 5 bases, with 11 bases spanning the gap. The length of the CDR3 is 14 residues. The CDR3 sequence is CASSQGDEAETQYF. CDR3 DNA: TGTGCCAGCAGCCAAGGGGACGAGGCCGAGACCCAGTACTTC.

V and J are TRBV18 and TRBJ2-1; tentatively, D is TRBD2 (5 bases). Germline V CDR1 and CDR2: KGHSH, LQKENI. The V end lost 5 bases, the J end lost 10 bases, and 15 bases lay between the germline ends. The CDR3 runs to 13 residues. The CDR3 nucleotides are TGTGCCAGCTCATTTACGAACGGGATCGAGCAGTTCTTC. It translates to CASSFTNGIEQFF.

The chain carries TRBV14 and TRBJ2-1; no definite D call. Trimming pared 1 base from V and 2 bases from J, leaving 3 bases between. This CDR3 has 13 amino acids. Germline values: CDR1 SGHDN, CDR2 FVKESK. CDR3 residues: CASSQVPYNEQFF. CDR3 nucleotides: TGTGCCAGCAGCCAAGTTCCCTACAATGAGCAGTTCTTC.

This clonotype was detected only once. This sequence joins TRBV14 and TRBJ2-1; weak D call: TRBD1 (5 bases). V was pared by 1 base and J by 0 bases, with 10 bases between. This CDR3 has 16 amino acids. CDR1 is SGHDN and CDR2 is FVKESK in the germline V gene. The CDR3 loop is CASSQAGLSSYNEQFF. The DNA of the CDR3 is TGTGCCAGCAGCCAAGCAGGGCTGTCCTCCTACAATGAGCAGTTCTTC.

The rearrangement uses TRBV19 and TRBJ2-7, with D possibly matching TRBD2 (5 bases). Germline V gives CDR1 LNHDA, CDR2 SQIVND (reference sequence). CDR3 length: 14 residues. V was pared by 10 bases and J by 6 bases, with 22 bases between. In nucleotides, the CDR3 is TGTGCCACCGCAGACTATCCTCCACGGAGCGAGCAGTACTTC. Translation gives CATADYPPRSEQYF.

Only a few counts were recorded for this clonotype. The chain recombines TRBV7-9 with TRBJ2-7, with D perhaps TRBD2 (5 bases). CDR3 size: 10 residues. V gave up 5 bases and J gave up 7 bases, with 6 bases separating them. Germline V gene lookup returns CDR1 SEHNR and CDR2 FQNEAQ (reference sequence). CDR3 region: CASSRGEQYF. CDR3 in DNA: TGTGCCAGCAGCCGCGGGGAGCAGTACTTC.